This T cell receptor (beta chain) is drawn from a study of cytomegalovirus exposure and HLA in healthy donors. Whole-study findings and limits: Sequencing artifact likely explains a cluster of highly shared sequence variants. No immune exposure information besides CMV serostatus was available.

It was with 60 Vbeta and 13 Jbeta primers that the PCR ran. Original methodology: Unique TCR beta chains totaled some 80 million in a later count, with roughly 12 million of them shared. Sequencing used immunoSEQ multiplex PCR; TCRdb keeps in-frame clones, though not all of them. V, J and clone size were drawn from that table, and D and trimming were deduced from the DNA. The sample contains around 120,000 clones, approximately 80% of which appear only once. There are 15 residues in the CDR3. From germline, CDR1 is SGHTA and CDR2 FQGNSA. J was trimmed by 7 bases and V by 5 bases; bases with no gene match: 10. The count of this clone is one. Its antigen is unknown.

The TCR was taken from a man in his forties or fifties in good health and CMV-seronegative. The sequencing sample was made of PBMCs. The rearrangement uses TRBV7-2 and TRBJ2-3; 9 bases align to TRBD2. CDR3 in amino acids: CASSPSGGLLYTQYF. The CDR3 coding sequence is TGTGCCAGCAGCCCAAGCGGGGGGCTTCTATATACGCAGTATTTT.